Presented here are 11 T cell receptor beta chains from one specimen sequenced in a study of identical twins (dated by TCRdb to about 2016). The library came from 5' RACE. Sequencing was performed on an Illumina HiSeq 2000. The public reads were reprocessed in TCRdb via fastp at Q25 and MiXCR, keeping in-frame beta chains. Entries that share a CDR3 protein sequence are merged under the most common genes and DNA. In all, the sample holds hundreds of thousands of distinct CDR3 sequences, and 21% of those were seen once. The ten largest clones capture about 4.3% of the sample. The same data also contributed to another study, on T cells expressing NK-cell markers.

The sample taken for sequencing was PBMCs. These receptors were obtained from a woman in her late teens or twenties in good health.

The rearrangement uses TRBV5-1 and TRBJ2-3, with 13 bases that match TRBD2. This CDR3 comprises 18 residues. V lost 0 bases to trimming and J lost 6 bases; unmatched junction nucleotides: 10. Germline V gene data show CDR1 as SGHRS and CDR2 as YFSETQ. This chain's CDR3 is CASSLALLAGGLADTQYF. In DNA, the CDR3 is TGCGCCAGCAGCTTGGCCCTACTAGCGGGGGGGCTTGCGGATACGCAGTATTTT.

In its sample, this clonotype was seen a few times. This rearrangement joins TRBV6-5 to TRBJ2-7; 9 bases map to TRBD1. V trimming: 0 bases; J trimming: 5 bases; junction bases outside the gene matches: 14. Germline-derived CDR1 and CDR2 are MNHEY and SVGAGI. CDR3 length equals 18 residues. In DNA form, the CDR3 reads TGTGCCAGCAGTTACTCTTGGGAGTATGGGGACAGGGTAAACGAGCAGTACTTC. This codes for CASSYSWEYGDRVNEQYF.

V and J are TRBV20-1 and TRBJ2-4; perhaps D is TRBD1 or TRBD2 (6 bases each). CDR3 size: 14 residues. Trimming stripped 6 bases from V and 5 bases from J, with 17 bases between. CDR1 DFQATT and CDR2 SNEGSKA come from the germline V gene (reference sequence). The CDR3 spells CSARRGVLQNIQYF. The CDR3 nucleotides are TGCAGTGCCAGAAGGGGGGTCCTCCAAAACATTCAGTACTTC.

This clonotype was counted a few times. The DNA for the CDR3 is TGTGCCAGCAGCCGGGGACAGCCCTACGAGCAGTACTTC. Translating it yields CASSRGQPYEQYF. The chain combines TRBV6-1 with TRBJ2-7, with TRBD1 matching 7 bases. The germline V gene has CDR1 MNHNS and CDR2 SASEGT. This CDR3 region has 13 residues. J lost 2 bases, V lost 6 bases, and 4 bases had no gene match.

This clonotype was seen only a few times. The V call is TRBV4-3, the J call TRBJ2-7; D unresolved. CDR3 size: 14 residues. Trimming removed 4 bases at V and 7 bases at J, with 17 bases between. Germline V CDR1 and CDR2: LGHNA, YSLEER. The CDR3 DNA reads TGCGCCAGCAGCCTAGAGAGGTTGATTGGGGAGCAGTACTTC. The encoded protein is CASSLERLIGEQYF.

The rearrangement links TRBV12-3 or TRBV12-4 to TRBJ2-5; TRBD2 matches 14 bases. The length of the CDR3 is 15 residues. With 6 bases clipped from V and 4 bases from J, the junction kept 4 bases outside the gene matches. DNA for the CDR3: TGTGCCAGCAGCCAGACTAGCGGGAGGGGAGAGACCCAGTACTTC. Translation gives CASSQTSGRGETQYF.

This clonotype has only a few counts. V is TRBV29-1 and J is TRBJ2-1; the match to TRBD2 covers 8 bases. The germline V gene encodes CDR1 SQVTM and CDR2 ANQGSEA. The CDR3 loop spans 15 amino acids. V dropped 7 bases and J dropped 8; count of bases not matched to a gene: 16. The CDR3 region has the DNA TGCAGCGCGCGGGGGGTTTATATTGGTTCGGATGAGCAGTTCTTC. This gives the protein CSARGVYIGSDEQFF.

This clonotype occurred many times. The CDR3 protein is CSARDQGGVNEQYF. The CDR3 nucleotides read TGCAGTGCTAGAGATCAAGGGGGAGTAAACGAGCAGTACTTC. The chain links TRBV20-1 to TRBJ2-7; D might be TRBD1 (6 bases). This CDR3 has 14 amino acids. Germline loops: CDR1 DFQATT, CDR2 SNEGSKA (reference sequence). Trimming stripped 0 bases from V and 5 bases from J, with 14 bases between.

The rearrangement links TRBV19 to TRBJ2-2, with 7 bases that match TRBD1. The CDR3 is made up of 15 amino acids. V dropped 5 bases and J dropped 5; count of bases not matched to a gene: 8. Per the germline V gene, CDR1 is LNHDA and CDR2 is SQIVND (reference sequence). The chain's CDR3 is CASSWDSTPTGELFF. For the CDR3, the DNA is TGTGCCAGTAGTTGGGACAGCACCCCAACCGGGGAGCTGTTTTTT.

The chain couples TRBV5-5 to TRBJ2-1, with D perhaps TRBD2 (6 bases). The germline gives CDR1 SGHKS, CDR2 YYEKEE (reference sequence). Trimming removed 5 bases from V and 5 bases from J, with 17 bases in between. The CDR3 spans 15 residues. The CDR3: CASSSIGRGNNEQFF. As DNA, the CDR3 is TGTGCCAGCAGTTCTATAGGTCGCGGGAACAATGAGCAGTTCTTC.

Only a few counts were recorded for this clonotype. The J gene is TRBJ2-3, the V gene TRBV10-1; D is unclear. The CDR3 loop spans 13 amino acids. Looked up from germline, CDR1 is WNHNN and CDR2 is SYGVQD (reference sequence). Deletions cut 4 bases from V and 2 bases from J, with 7 bases between. Here the CDR3 reads CASSALFTDTQYF. Here the CDR3 DNA reads TGCGCCAGCAGTGCGTTGTTCACAGATACGCAGTATTTT.